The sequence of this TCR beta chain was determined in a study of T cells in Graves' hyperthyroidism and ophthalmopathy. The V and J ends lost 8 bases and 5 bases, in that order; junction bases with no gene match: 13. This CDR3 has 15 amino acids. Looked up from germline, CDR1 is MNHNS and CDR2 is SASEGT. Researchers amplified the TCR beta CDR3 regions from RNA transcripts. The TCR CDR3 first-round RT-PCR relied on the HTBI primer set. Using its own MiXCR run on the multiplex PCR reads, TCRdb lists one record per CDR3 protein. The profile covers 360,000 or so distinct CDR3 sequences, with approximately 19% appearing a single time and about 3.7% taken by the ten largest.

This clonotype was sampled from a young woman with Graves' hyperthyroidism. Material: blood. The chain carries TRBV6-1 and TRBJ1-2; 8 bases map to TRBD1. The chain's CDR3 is CASRDRGAYPYGYTF. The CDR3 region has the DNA TGTGCCAGCCGCGACAGGGGCGCGTACCCATATGGCTACACCTTC.